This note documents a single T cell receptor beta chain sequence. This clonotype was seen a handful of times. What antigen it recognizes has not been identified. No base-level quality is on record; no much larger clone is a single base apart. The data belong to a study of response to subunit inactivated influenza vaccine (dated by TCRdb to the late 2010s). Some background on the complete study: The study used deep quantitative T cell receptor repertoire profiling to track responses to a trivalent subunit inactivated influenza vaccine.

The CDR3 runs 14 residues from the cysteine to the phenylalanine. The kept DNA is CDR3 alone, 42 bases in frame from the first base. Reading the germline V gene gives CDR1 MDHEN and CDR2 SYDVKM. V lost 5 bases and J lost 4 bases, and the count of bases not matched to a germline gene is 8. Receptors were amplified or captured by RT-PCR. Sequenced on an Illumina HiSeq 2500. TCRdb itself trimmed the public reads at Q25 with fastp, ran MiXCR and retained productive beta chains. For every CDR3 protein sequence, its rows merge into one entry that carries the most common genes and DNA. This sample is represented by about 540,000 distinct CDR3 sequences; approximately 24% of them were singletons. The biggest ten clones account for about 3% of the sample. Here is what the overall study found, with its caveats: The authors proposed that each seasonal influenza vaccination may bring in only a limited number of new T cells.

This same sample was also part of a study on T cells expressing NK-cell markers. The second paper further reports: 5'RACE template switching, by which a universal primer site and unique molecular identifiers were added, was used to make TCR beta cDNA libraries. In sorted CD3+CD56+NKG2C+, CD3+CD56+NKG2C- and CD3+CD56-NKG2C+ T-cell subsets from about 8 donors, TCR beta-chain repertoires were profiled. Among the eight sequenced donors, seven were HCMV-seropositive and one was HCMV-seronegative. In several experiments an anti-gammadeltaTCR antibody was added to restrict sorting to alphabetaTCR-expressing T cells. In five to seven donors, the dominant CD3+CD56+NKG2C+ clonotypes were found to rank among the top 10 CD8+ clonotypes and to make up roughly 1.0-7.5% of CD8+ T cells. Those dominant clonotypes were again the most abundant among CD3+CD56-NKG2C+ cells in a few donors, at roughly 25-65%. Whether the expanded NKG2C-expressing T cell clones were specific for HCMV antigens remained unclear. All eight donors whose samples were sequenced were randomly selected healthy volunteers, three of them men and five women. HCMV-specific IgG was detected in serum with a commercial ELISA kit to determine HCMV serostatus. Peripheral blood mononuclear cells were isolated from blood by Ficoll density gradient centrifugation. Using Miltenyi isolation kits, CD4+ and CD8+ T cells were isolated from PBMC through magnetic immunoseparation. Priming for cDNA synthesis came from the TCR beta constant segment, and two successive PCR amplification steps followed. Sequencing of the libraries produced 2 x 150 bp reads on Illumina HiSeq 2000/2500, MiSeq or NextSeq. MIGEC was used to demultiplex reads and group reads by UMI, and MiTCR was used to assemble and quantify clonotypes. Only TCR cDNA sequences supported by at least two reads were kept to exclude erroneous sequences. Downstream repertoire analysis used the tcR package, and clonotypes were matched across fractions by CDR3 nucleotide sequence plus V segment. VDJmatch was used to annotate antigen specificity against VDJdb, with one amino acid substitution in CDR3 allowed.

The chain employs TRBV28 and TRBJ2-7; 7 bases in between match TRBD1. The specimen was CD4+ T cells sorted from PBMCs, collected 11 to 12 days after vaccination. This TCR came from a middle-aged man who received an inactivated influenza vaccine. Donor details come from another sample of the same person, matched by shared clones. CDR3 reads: CASSQGQEPYEQYF. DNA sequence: TGTGCCAGCAGTCAAGGACAGGAACCATACGAGCAGTACTTC.